This TCR beta chain was found in a study of cytomegalovirus exposure and HLA in healthy donors. Study results and limitations: Clonal expansion, a later analysis showed, was greater in HLA-associated TCR beta chains than in equally common others.

Germline V gene lookup returns CDR1 SGHRS and CDR2 YFSETQ. The V gene lost 0 bases and the J gene lost 0 bases, with 9 bases spanning the gap. The CDR3 is made up of 16 amino acids. For this clone: Antigen specificity is unknown.

The PCR made use of 60 Vbeta and 13 Jbeta primers. The repertoire was sequenced with immunoSEQ multiplex PCR; TCRdb's copy has only in-frame clones and lacks some. Among roughly 140,000 clones listed, roughly 77% were seen once. The V call is TRBV5-1, the J call TRBJ1-4; D call uncertain. The material sequenced was PBMCs. This clonotype was sampled from a man aged 25 to 45 in good health and CMV-seronegative. The CDR3 loop is CASSLDQATTNEKLFF. The CDR3 DNA reads TGCGCCAGCAGCTTGGACCAGGCTACAACTAATGAAAAACTGTTTTTT. The variable domain in full, completed from reference TRBV5-1 and TRBJ1-4, reads KAGVTQTPRYLIKTRGQQVTLSCSPISGHRSVSWYQQTPGQGLQFLFEYFSETQRNKGNFPGRFSGRQFSNSRSEMNVSTLELGDSALYLCASSLDQATTNEKLFFGSGTQLSVL.